The rows below give T cell receptor beta chains drawn from one sample of a study of early stage breast cancer tumors. Profiled with immunoSEQ multiplex PCR; TCRdb holds only in-frame clones, not every one. There are about 50,000 clones in the sample; 78% occur only once, and 3% to 4% lies in the top ten. Sequencing was performed on blood. Receptors were obtained from a person in their 40s with breast cancer. The CDR3 runs from the conserved cysteine through the conserved F or W.

V	J	CDR3
TRBV6-4	TRBJ2-1	CASSAPASGDPYNEQFF
TRBV2	TRBJ2-3	CASKLRTDTQYF
TRBV29-1	TRBJ2-5	CSVLLDGETQYF
TRBV5-5	TRBJ2-7	CASSSRTSGSYEQYF
TRBV4-2	TRBJ2-4	CASSQAPPGKNIQYF
TRBV6-5	TRBJ2-5	CASSYSKQLQETQYF
TRBV11-2	TRBJ2-7	CASSLGSLAGGYEQYF
TRBV5-4	TRBJ2-4	CASSPPSRRLAKNIQYF
TRBV6-5	TRBJ1-5	CASSYEQGMGQPQHF
TRBV14	TRBJ2-1	CASSHPDSTRLNEQFF
TRBV27	TRBJ2-7	CASRRDYSYEQYF
TRBV5-6	TRBJ2-7	CASSWGAGSYEQYF
TRBV7-2	TRBJ2-2	CASSRTSGSGGELFF
TRBV5-1	TRBJ2-7	CASRKGQGGYEQYF
TRBV5-6	TRBJ2-3	CASSLFLTGPDTQYF
TRBV6-1	TRBJ2-3	CASWRASIPDTQYF
TRBV13	TRBJ2-3	CASRKGLAGGTDTQYF